The T cell receptor beta chain described here comes from a study of blood T cell repertoires in COVID-19. Assay: immunoSEQ multiplex PCR; the TCRdb copy retains only in-frame clones and omits some. The sample includes approximately 70,000 clones, approximately 90% of them seen just once. From germline, CDR1 is WNHNN and CDR2 SYGVQD (reference sequence). This CDR3 contains 18 residues. Trimming removed 3 bases from V and 1 base from J, with 20 bases in between. This chain uses TRBV10-1 with TRBJ2-3; maybe TRBD2 (6 bases). The sample consisted of peripheral blood. The clonotype was recovered from an older woman with active COVID-19. The CDR3 bases are TGCGCCAGCAGTGATATCTCGCGGGTGGCTAGCGGCACAGATACGCAGTATTTT. It yields the protein CASSDISRVASGTDTQYF.